The 5 T cell receptor beta chains below all came from one sample that was sequenced in a study of blood T cell repertoires in COVID-19. TCRdb's table, derived via immunoSEQ multiplex PCR, lists solely in-frame clones and lacks some. The sample yields 300,000 to 450,000 clones, roughly nine tenths seen once. The sample taken for sequencing was peripheral blood. The source is a woman under 40 with COVID-19, enrolled during active disease.

The chain uses TRBV4-1 and TRBJ2-2; D possibly corresponds to TRBD2 (7 bases). Trimming took 0 bases from V and 7 from J, leaving 12 bases between them. The length of the CDR3 is 15 residues. From germline, CDR1 is MGHRA and CDR2 YSYEKL. The CDR3, as DNA: TGCGCCAGCAGCCAAGATCGGGGGGCCGGCGGGGAGCTGTTTTTT. It codes for CASSQDRGAGGELFF.

Turning to this clone: The identical CDR3 is also encoded by other nucleotide sequences in the sample. The DNA of the CDR3 is TGCGCCAGCAGCCAAGACAGGGGCAATCAGCCCCAGCATTTT. Translating it yields CASSQDRGNQPQHF. The J gene is TRBJ1-5, the V gene TRBV4-3; tentatively, D is TRBD1 (5 bases). The CDR3 spans 14 residues. With 0 bases removed from V and 2 bases from J, the gap between germline ends came to 5 bases. CDR1 is LGHNA and CDR2 is YSLEER in the germline V gene.

V is TRBV29-1 and J is TRBJ2-3, with TRBD2 identical over 16 bases. The CDR3 is 15 residues long. CDR1 and CDR2 from the germline V gene are SQVTM and ANQGSEA. Trimming removed 7 bases from V and 8 bases from J; junction bases left unmatched: 9. In DNA form, the CDR3 reads TGCAGCGCGGGGACTAGCGGGAGGGCCGTCGGTACGCAGTATTTT. It yields the protein CSAGTSGRAVGTQYF.

This chain joins TRBV28 and TRBJ2-3, with 12 positions matching TRBD2. After removal of 8 bases from V and 3 bases from J, the junction contained 6 bases not matched to a gene. The CDR3 totals 15 residues. Germline CDR1 is MDHEN and CDR2 is SYDVKM. This chain's CDR3 is CASEGTSGGTDTQYF. DNA of the CDR3: TGTGCCAGCGAGGGCACTAGCGGGGGGACAGATACGCAGTATTTT.

As to this clone: Other DNA sequences from this sample encode an identical CDR3 as well. The chain carries TRBV7-9 and TRBJ2-3; 8 bases agree with TRBD1. CDR3 length: 14 amino acids. Unmatched junction bases numbered 6, after V lost 5 bases and J lost 5 bases. Germline values: CDR1 SEHNR, CDR2 FQNEAQ (reference sequence). This CDR3 reads CASSPGTGGDTQYF. The CDR3 nucleotides are TGTGCCAGCAGCCCCGGGACAGGTGGAGATACGCAGTATTTT.